Below are 30 T cell receptor beta chains sequenced from a single sample in a study of T-cell reconstitution after alpha-beta-depleted transplantation in children. The authors prepared the TCRbeta library with unique molecular identifiers. TCRdb recomputed calls from the PCR reads with MiXCR, one row per CDR3 protein. The table lists around 960,000 distinct CDR3 sequences, about 30% of them singletons, with under 30% in the top ten. Here the sequenced sample was PBMCs, mostly from graft donor cells, taken 360 days after TCRalphabeta/CD19-depleted stem cell transplant. All receptors derive from a boy less than two years old who had a stem cell transplant for SCID, so the T cells may come from the graft donor.

This clonotype was detected only a few times. The chain has TRBV5-1 and TRBJ2-7; D not certain. The germline V gene has CDR1 SGHRS and CDR2 YFSETQ. This CDR3 has 14 amino acids. The ends were cut back, 0 bases at V and 3 bases at J, with 10 bases in the middle. CDR3 nucleotide sequence: TGCGCCAGCAGCTTGGGTCCACCCGGCTACGAGCAGTACTTC. It specifies CASSLGPPGYEQYF.

This clonotype was observed a few times. The chain joins TRBV25-1 to TRBJ2-1; 10 bases line up with TRBD1. After removal of 3 bases from V and 7 bases from J, the junction contained 6 bases not matched to a gene. The CDR3 loop spans 15 amino acids. Germline V gives CDR1 MGHDK, CDR2 SYGVNS. The CDR3 is CASSDHGTGENEQFF. CDR3 bases: TGTGCCAGCAGTGATCACGGGACAGGGGAAAATGAGCAGTTCTTC.

The rearrangement uses TRBV27 and TRBJ2-2; D gene ambiguous. Trimming left V 2 bases short and J 7 bases short, with 11 bases between. The CDR3 is 14 amino acids. Per germline, CDR1 MNHEY and CDR2 SMNVEV (reference sequence). CDR3 nucleotide sequence: TGTGCCAGCAGTTTAAACCCCCACTTCGGGGAGCTGTTTTTT. The encoded protein is CASSLNPHFGELFF.

This chain uses TRBV28 with TRBJ2-7; 9 bases match TRBD1. Germline CDR1 MDHEN, CDR2 SYDVKM. CDR3 size: 15 residues. Trimming removed 4 bases from V and 5 bases from J; junction bases left unmatched: 9. The CDR3 coding sequence is TGTGCCAGCAGTTCGCCCGGGACAGGGACCCACGAGCAGTACTTC. It codes for CASSSPGTGTHEQYF.

In this sample, this clonotype turned up many times. V gene TRBV12-3 or TRBV12-4 combines with J gene TRBJ1-3; D remains ambiguous. With 2 bases removed from V and 0 bases from J, the gap between germline ends came to 11 bases. The CDR3 loop spans 16 amino acids. CDR3 protein: CASSLTLTVSGNTIYF. Here the CDR3 DNA reads TGTGCCAGCAGTTTAACCCTAACAGTCTCTGGAAACACCATATATTTT.

In its sample, this clonotype was seen a few times. The chain uses TRBV15 and TRBJ2-7; D gene uncertain. With 0 bases removed from V and 7 bases from J, the gap between germline ends came to 19 bases. The CDR3 runs 16 residues. The germline V gene encodes CDR1 LNHNV and CDR2 YYDKDF (reference sequence). CDR3 region: CATSRDLTLPSEEQYF. Written as DNA, the CDR3 is TGTGCCACCAGCAGAGATCTCACCCTTCCTTCGGAAGAGCAGTACTTC.

This clonotype occurred a few times. J is TRBJ2-1 and V is TRBV6-1; a weak D match, TRBD1 (6 bases). Germline V gene data show CDR1 as MNHNS and CDR2 as SASEGT. Trimming pared 2 bases from V and 0 bases from J, leaving 8 bases between. The CDR3 extends over 15 amino acids. In nucleotides, the CDR3 is TGTGCCAGCAGTGAAACAGGGAGCTCCTACAATGAGCAGTTCTTC. Residues: CASSETGSSYNEQFF.

This clonotype occurred a few times. A junction boundary mismatches the germline segment, possibly from a read error. The V gene is TRBV29-1, the J gene TRBJ2-1; 9 nucleotides align to TRBD1. CDR3 length: 11 residues. Germline V gene lookup returns CDR1 SQVTM and CDR2 ANQGSEA. The CDR3 here is CSVENLGQGSF. CDR3 in DNA: TGCAGCGTTGAAAATCTGGGACAGGGTTCCTTC.

The V call is TRBV6-1, the J call TRBJ1-2, with 10 bases lining up with TRBD1. The CDR3 extends over 15 amino acids. J gave up 4 bases and V 6 bases, and 8 bases lay outside the gene matches. Germline V gene data show CDR1 as MNHNS and CDR2 as SASEGT. CDR3 residues: CASRPDRGVPYGYTF. The CDR3 coding sequence is TGTGCCAGCAGACCGGACAGGGGGGTTCCCTATGGCTACACCTTC.

This clonotype was seen a single time. The chain joins TRBV5-1 to TRBJ2-7; D ambiguous. This CDR3 is 15 amino acids long. Germline CDR1 is SGHRS and CDR2 is YFSETQ. V was shortened by 4 bases and J by 2 bases, with 16 bases between the two germline ends. The CDR3, as DNA: TGCGCCAGCAGCCGAGACAAGGGTCTGACCTACGAGCAGTACTTC. It specifies CASSRDKGLTYEQYF.

This clonotype was detected a few times. The V and J genes are TRBV3-1 and TRBJ2-7, with D perhaps TRBD1 or TRBD2 (5 bases each). The V and J ends lost 4 bases and 5 bases respectively, with 18 bases between them. The CDR3 is 15 residues long. In germline, CDR1 is LGHDT, CDR2 YNNKEL (reference sequence). The CDR3 region has the DNA TGTGCCAGCAGCCCCCAACGGGGCAGGGAGAACGAGCAGTACTTC. Its protein product is CASSPQRGRENEQYF.

This chain links TRBV20-1 with TRBJ1-1, with TRBD1 matching 7 bases. Germline V CDR1 and CDR2: DFQATT, SNEGSKA (reference sequence). Losses at the gene ends were 3 bases for V and 0 bases for J; bases not matched to a gene: 16. The CDR3 covers 18 residues. For the CDR3, the DNA is TGCAGTGCTAGCCCCTTTGGAGGGGGCGGTTACATGAACACTGAAGCTTTCTTT. Protein: CSASPFGGGGYMNTEAFF.

This rearrangement joins TRBV29-1 to TRBJ1-1, with a tentative D call TRBD1 (6 bases). Trimming removed 5 bases at V and 2 bases at J, with 21 bases between. The CDR3 runs 16 residues. Germline loops: CDR1 SQVTM, CDR2 ANQGSEA. DNA of the CDR3: TGCAGCGTTTCTCGGTCCAGGGGAAGGACCAACACTGAAGCTTTCTTT. Its protein product is CSVSRSRGRTNTEAFF.

The chain combines TRBV4-2 with TRBJ1-5; 8 bases line up with TRBD1. Germline CDR1 and CDR2: LGHNA and YNFKEQ. There are 15 residues in the CDR3. V trimming: 3 bases; J trimming: 6 bases; junction bases outside the gene matches: 7. The CDR3 DNA sequence: TGTGCCAGCAGCCAGGCCGGACAGGGTGGTCAGCCCCAGCATTTT. It is translated as CASSQAGQGGQPQHF.

This clonotype showed up just once. The chain joins TRBV3-1 to TRBJ2-5; 9 bases align to TRBD2. Germline CDR1 LGHDT, CDR2 YNNKEL (reference sequence). Unmatched junction bases numbered 7, after V lost 3 bases and J lost 5 bases. CDR3 length: 15 residues. Here the CDR3 reads CASSHRRGGRETQYF. The CDR3 DNA reads as TGTGCCAGCAGCCATAGGCGGGGGGGCCGTGAGACCCAGTACTTC.

The J gene is TRBJ2-3, the V gene TRBV18, with 9 bases that match TRBD1. There are 18 residues in the CDR3. V lost 3 bases, J lost 6 bases, and 16 bases stayed unmatched. Germline CDR1 and CDR2: KGHSH and LQKENI. In nucleotides, the CDR3 is TGTGCCAGCTCACCGAGTCTTACTACAGGGGGCGGGTTGGATACGCAGTATTTT. Protein: CASSPSLTTGGGLDTQYF.

This rearrangement joins TRBV20-1 to TRBJ2-4; D could derive from TRBD1 or TRBD2 (6 bases each). This CDR3 region has 17 residues. Trimming removed 0 bases at V and 4 bases at J, with 19 bases between. Germline values: CDR1 DFQATT, CDR2 SNEGSKA (reference sequence). CDR3 loop: CSARDHGGRVGKNIQYF. CDR3 coding DNA: TGCAGTGCTAGAGATCACGGGGGCAGGGTGGGGAAAAACATTCAGTACTTC.

This chain links TRBV5-5 with TRBJ1-1; D call uncertain. Looked up from germline, CDR1 is SGHKS and CDR2 is YYEKEE (reference sequence). The ends were cut back, 4 bases at V and 1 base at J, with 14 bases in the middle. CDR3 length: 15 residues. In DNA, the CDR3 is TGTGCCAGCAGCCTGGTGGAGCCGGGGAACACTGAAGCTTTCTTT. It yields the protein CASSLVEPGNTEAFF.

This chain joins TRBV7-2 and TRBJ1-1; 8 bases agree with TRBD1. V shed 5 bases, J shed 4 bases, and the junction held 15 bases outside the gene matches. CDR1 and CDR2 (germline): SGHTA, FQGNSA. There are 17 residues in the CDR3. The CDR3 DNA sequence: TGTGCCAGCAGCGCCTTTGCGGGACAGGCGTTGGGCACTGAAGCTTTCTTT. As protein: CASSAFAGQALGTEAFF. The full variable domain, in which reference TRBV7-2 and TRBJ1-1 provide the parts outside the CDR3, is GAGVSQSPSNKVTEKGKDVELRCDPISGHTALYWYRQSLGQGLEFLIYFQGNSAPDKSGLPSDRFSAERTGGSVSTLTIQRTQQEDSAVYLCASSAFAGQALGTEAFFGQGTRLTVV.

There are a few counts of this clonotype. The chain uses TRBV2 and TRBJ2-5; 8 bases map to TRBD1. The germline CDR1 and CDR2 sequences are SNHLY and FYNNEI. V lost 6 bases to trimming and J lost 7 bases; unmatched junction nucleotides: 7. The CDR3 is 13 amino acids. The CDR3 reads CASRGQEVGTQYF. The CDR3 nucleotides read TGTGCCAGCAGGGGACAGGAGGTGGGGACCCAGTACTTC.

The rearrangement joins TRBV13 to TRBJ2-3; D gene ambiguous. Germline assignment: CDR1 PRHDT and CDR2 FYEKMQ (reference sequence). V was clipped by 2 bases and J by 2 bases, with 8 bases between them. The CDR3 spans 14 residues. This CDR3 reads CASSLYGYTDTQYF. The CDR3 DNA is TGTGCCAGCAGCTTATACGGGTACACAGATACGCAGTATTTT.

In DNA, the CDR3 is TGCAGCGCGACAGGGGACAATGAGCAGTTCTTC. This gives the protein CSATGDNEQFF. The chain recombines TRBV29-1 with TRBJ2-1, with 8 bases matching TRBD1. The CDR3 length is 11 residues. Germline V gene sequence: CDR1 SQVTM, CDR2 ANQGSEA. The J segment lost 5 bases and the V segment lost 7 bases, leaving 1 base of the junction unmatched.

This clonotype was seen at least ten times. CDR3 sequence: CASSLAPGRGHSYEQYF. The CDR3 region has the DNA TGCGCCAGCAGCTTGGCGCCCGGGAGGGGGCACTCCTACGAGCAGTACTTC. The chain has TRBV5-1 and TRBJ2-7, with a weak D call TRBD2 (8 bases). In germline, CDR1 is SGHRS, CDR2 YFSETQ. V dropped 0 bases and J dropped 0 bases, with 16 bases sitting between them. The CDR3 runs to 17 residues.

The chain has TRBV24-1 and TRBJ2-1; D perhaps matches TRBD2 (5 bases). The V and J ends lost 4 bases and 9 bases respectively, with 9 bases between them. CDR3 length: 12 residues. Germline V gives CDR1 KGHDR, CDR2 SFDVKD. The CDR3: CATSEDFFEQFF. Written as DNA, the CDR3 is TGTGCCACCAGTGAGGACTTTTTTGAGCAGTTCTTC.

The chain is built from TRBV5-5 and TRBJ2-3, with TRBD2 matching 10 bases. This CDR3 comprises 14 residues. Germline V gene data show CDR1 as SGHKS and CDR2 as YYEKEE (reference sequence). V lost 3 bases, J lost 6 bases, and 4 bases stayed unmatched. The CDR3 region is CASSSSGGVDTQYF. In DNA, the CDR3 is TGTGCCAGCAGCTCGAGCGGGGGGGTGGATACGCAGTATTTT.

This clonotype was seen ten or more times. The chain recombines TRBV28 with TRBJ2-7; D possibly uses TRBD1 or TRBD2 (5 bases each). V lost 6 bases and J 2 bases, leaving 14 bases between the germline ends. The CDR3 is 14 amino acids. Looked up from germline, CDR1 is MDHEN and CDR2 is SYDVKM. CDR3 bases: TGTGCCAGCAGGGGGATCGGGACGCCCTACGAGCAGTACTTC. Translation gives CASRGIGTPYEQYF.

V and J are TRBV5-4 and TRBJ1-5; tentative D call: TRBD1 (5 bases). The germline gives CDR1 SGHNT, CDR2 YYREEE (reference sequence). This CDR3 has 17 amino acids. V was pared by 1 base and J by 0 bases, with 14 bases between. CDR3 region: CASSLRGSGDSNQPQHF. The CDR3 region has the DNA TGTGCCAGCAGCTTGAGGGGTTCCGGGGATAGCAATCAGCCCCAGCATTTT. The full variable domain, with the rest looked up from reference TRBV5-4 and TRBJ1-5, is ETGVTQSPTHLIKTRGQQVTLRCSSQSGHNTVSWYQQALGQGPQFIFQYYREEENGRGNFPPRFSGLQFPNYSSELNVNALELDDSALYLCASSLRGSGDSNQPQHFGDGTRLSIL.

The J gene is TRBJ1-2, the V gene TRBV2; D is uncertain. The ends were cut back, 2 bases at V and 4 bases at J, with 2 bases in the middle. The CDR3 loop spans 11 amino acids. Per the germline V gene, CDR1 is SNHLY and CDR2 is FYNNEI. The CDR3 region is CASSEFYGYTF. CDR3 nucleotide sequence: TGTGCCAGCAGTGAATTCTATGGCTACACCTTC.

The chain couples TRBV4-1 to TRBJ1-1, with D unresolved. Germline values: CDR1 MGHRA, CDR2 YSYEKL. The V gene lost 0 bases and the J gene lost 2 bases, with 7 bases spanning the gap. This CDR3 is built from 14 residues. CDR3 nucleotide sequence: TGCGCCAGCAGCCAAGATCCAGATAACACTGAAGCTTTCTTT. Translated, it gives CASSQDPDNTEAFF.

Written as DNA, the CDR3 is TGTGCCAGCTACAGGGGAGTTGGAGAGACCCAGTACTTC. Residues: CASYRGVGETQYF. This sequence joins TRBV6-1 and TRBJ2-5; 7 bases match TRBD1. V lost 8 bases, J lost 4 bases, and 7 bases stayed unmatched. Germline V CDR1 and CDR2: MNHNS, SASEGT. This CDR3 spans 13 amino acids.